One T cell receptor (beta chain) is described in this entry. This record comes from a study of shared T cell receptors in the human thymus. The method was immunoSEQ multiplex PCR; TCRdb's version includes in-frame clones alone and lacks a portion of them. The sample lists hundreds of thousands of clones, around 87% occurring once. Germline loops: CDR1 KGHSH, CDR2 LQKENI. The CDR3 extends over 18 amino acids. The V end lost 1 base, the J end lost 2 bases, and 17 bases lay between the germline ends. The data were also submitted as part of a second study, on human thymus T cells. Turning to that study: The study used thymus tissue resected during corrective heart surgery.

The J gene is TRBJ2-2, the V gene TRBV18; tentative D call: TRBD1 (6 bases). The sequence was obtained from a boy in the first two years of life with a congenital heart defect. The sequenced sample was thymocytes. This CDR3 is CASSPRYLSQGNTGELFF. CDR3 DNA sequence: TGTGCCAGCTCACCACGATACCTTTCACAGGGAAACACCGGGGAGCTGTTTTTT.